A selection of T cell receptor beta chains follows, all from one sample in a study of shared clonotypes between healthy human individuals. TCRdb keeps only in-frame clones here, not all; method: immunoSEQ multiplex PCR. The table includes approximately 2,200,000 clones, 93% detected once. Sequencing input: naive CD8+ T cells from PBMCs. Receptor source: a man between 18 and 35 years old in good health. Some clones in this sample may be carry-over from other donors' samples. Both conserved end residues are part of each CDR3. The order of the fields is CDR3 protein, CDR3 DNA, D gene, J gene, clone size, V gene. D genes are given only for firm matches. Only some rows state a clone size, as once, few, many or a class for expanded clones.

CDR3: CASSPPNSGNTIYF
DNA: TGCGCCAGCAGCCCACCAAACTCTGGAAACACCATATATTTT
D: .
J: TRBJ1-3
size: .
V: TRBV4-3

CDR3: CASSLSKGATGELFF
DNA: TGTGCCAGCAGTTTATCGAAGGGGGCCACCGGGGAGCTGTTTTTT
D: TRBD1
J: TRBJ2-2
size: .
V: TRBV27

CDR3: CASKTLAGAAEQYF
DNA: TGCGCCAGCAAAACTCTAGCGGGAGCAGCCGAGCAGTACTTC
D: TRBD2
J: TRBJ2-7
size: .
V: TRBV4-1

CDR3: CASSLWGQEVADTQYF
DNA: TGTGCCAGCAGTTTATGGGGACAGGAGGTTGCAGATACGCAGTATTTT
D: TRBD1
J: TRBJ2-3
size: .
V: TRBV28

CDR3: CASSFEWNYEQYF
DNA: TGTGCCAGCAGTTTTGAGTGGAATTACGAGCAGTACTTC
D: .
J: TRBJ2-7
size: .
V: TRBV28

CDR3: CASSPRQAYNEQFF
DNA: TGTGCCAGCAGCCCAAGGCAGGCCTACAATGAGCAGTTCTTC
D: .
J: TRBJ2-1
size: .
V: TRBV7-6

CDR3: CAISESGGLGTNYGYTF
DNA: TGTGCCATCAGTGAGTCGGGGGGTTTAGGCACTAACTATGGCTACACCTTC
D: .
J: TRBJ1-2
size: .
V: TRBV10-3

CDR3: CASSLGSQLYSNQPQHF
DNA: TGTGCCAGCAGCTTAGGGTCACAACTCTATAGCAATCAGCCCCAGCATTTT
D: .
J: TRBJ1-5
size: .
V: TRBV7-8

CDR3: CASSPALTYEQYF
DNA: TGTGCCAGCAGTCCGGCCCTTACCTACGAGCAGTACTTC
D: .
J: TRBJ2-7
size: .
V: TRBV2

CDR3: CASSPRQGANTGELFF
DNA: TGTGCCAGCAGCCCACGACAGGGGGCGAACACCGGGGAGCTGTTTTTT
D: TRBD1
J: TRBJ2-2
size: .
V: TRBV7-8

CDR3: CASSTGGGVSGEQFF
DNA: TGTGCCAGCAGCACCGGTGGGGGAGTAAGTGGTGAGCAGTTCTTC
D: .
J: TRBJ2-1
size: .
V: TRBV9

CDR3: CAEIALEGQSSGYTF
DNA: TGTGCCGAAATAGCCCTAGAGGGACAGTCTTCTGGCTACACCTTC
D: TRBD1
J: TRBJ1-2
size: .
V: TRBV7-9

CDR3: CASSVSRGHTDTQYF
DNA: TGTGCCAGTAGCGTTTCCAGGGGCCACACAGATACGCAGTATTTT
D: .
J: TRBJ2-3
size: once
V: TRBV19

CDR3: CASSLEGLPNTGELFF
DNA: TGTGCCAGCAGCTTAGAGGGGCTACCCAACACCGGGGAGCTGTTTTTT
D: .
J: TRBJ2-2
size: .
V: TRBV7-9

CDR3: CASGEYAGVRGELFF
DNA: TGTGCCAGCGGCGAGTACGCAGGGGTACGCGGGGAGCTGTTTTTT
D: .
J: TRBJ2-2
size: .
V: TRBV27

CDR3: CASSAPGPGGDTQYF
DNA: TGTGCCAGCAGCGCCCCGGGACCGGGTGGGGATACGCAGTATTTT
D: .
J: TRBJ2-3
size: .
V: TRBV7-9

CDR3: CASSLDFNEQFF
DNA: TGTGCCAGCAGCTTAGATTTCAATGAGCAGTTCTTC
D: .
J: TRBJ2-1
size: .
V: TRBV7-9

CDR3: CASSTLAAISYNEQFF
DNA: TGCGCCAGCAGCACACTAGCGGCGATCTCCTACAATGAGCAGTTCTTC
D: TRBD2
J: TRBJ2-1
size: .
V: TRBV5-1

CDR3: CASSSSGRGYNEQFF
DNA: TGTGCCAGCAGCTCGAGCGGGAGAGGGTACAATGAGCAGTTCTTC
D: TRBD2
J: TRBJ2-1
size: once
V: TRBV13

CDR3: CASSLSWVGPEAFF
DNA: TGTGCCAGCAGTTTATCGTGGGTGGGCCCTGAAGCTTTCTTT
D: .
J: TRBJ1-1
size: .
V: TRBV27

CDR3: CASSPRYHTEAFF
DNA: TGTGCCAGCAGCCCCAGGTATCATACTGAAGCTTTCTTT
D: .
J: TRBJ1-1
size: .
V: TRBV21-1

CDR3: CASSFLAGGETQYF
DNA: TGTGCCAGCAGCTTCCTAGCGGGTGGGGAGACCCAGTACTTC
D: TRBD2
J: TRBJ2-5
size: .
V: TRBV11-2

CDR3: CASSFLAGSADTQYF
DNA: TGTGCCAGCAGCTTTTTAGCCGGGAGCGCAGATACGCAGTATTTT
D: .
J: TRBJ2-3
size: once
V: TRBV7-8

CDR3: CASSLGLGGITGELFF
DNA: TGTGCCAGCAGCTTAGGTCTCGGGGGAATTACCGGGGAGCTGTTTTTT
D: .
J: TRBJ2-2
size: .
V: TRBV7-9

CDR3: CASSSAAREQYF
DNA: TGTGCCAGCAGTTCAGCCGCTAGGGAGCAGTACTTC
D: .
J: TRBJ2-7
size: .
V: TRBV27